This TCR beta chain derives from a study of CD4 T cells in relation to SARS-CoV-2 and coronaviruses. The length of the CDR3 is 16 residues. Germline V gene lookup returns CDR1 SNHLY and CDR2 FYNNEI. V lost 6 bases to trimming and J lost 2 bases; unmatched junction nucleotides: 5. Study results and caveats: Compared with monoreactive clones, crossreactive clones showed significantly weaker SARS-CoV-2 expansion.

Only a few counts were recorded for this clone. Its antigen remains unknown. The unexposed donors gave CD4+ T cells in 2011-2018, prior to COVID-19. Isolation of CD4+ T cells took place after about eleven days in culture. Unexposed-donor CD4+ T cells were probed with SARS-CoV-2 S/N and four cold-coronavirus spikes, cells permitting. Cultures held two million PBMCs per well with around 10 IU/ml IL-2. TCRdb's copy holds only in-frame clones and misses some; the assay was immunoSEQ multiplex PCR. There are about 26,000 clones in the sample; 65% to 80% occur only once, and more than 9% lies in the top ten.

Sequenced sample: CD4+ T cells from PBMCs, cultured in vitro. The clonotype comes from a human donor in good health. The J gene is TRBJ2-2, the V gene TRBV2, with TRBD2 matching over 11 bases. Here the CDR3 reads CASRRGLAVNTGELFF. CDR3 DNA: TGTGCCAGCAGGAGGGGACTAGCGGTTAACACCGGGGAGCTGTTTTTT.